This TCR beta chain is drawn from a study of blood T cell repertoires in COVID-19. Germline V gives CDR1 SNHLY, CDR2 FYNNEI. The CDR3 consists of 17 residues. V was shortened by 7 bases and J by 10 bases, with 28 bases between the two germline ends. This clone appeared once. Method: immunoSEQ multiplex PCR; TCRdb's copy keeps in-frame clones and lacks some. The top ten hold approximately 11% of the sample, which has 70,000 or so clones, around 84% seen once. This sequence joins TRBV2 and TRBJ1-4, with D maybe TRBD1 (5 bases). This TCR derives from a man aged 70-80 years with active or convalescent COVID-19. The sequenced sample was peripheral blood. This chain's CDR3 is CASTTPGRGNYEGKLFF. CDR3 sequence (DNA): TGTGCCAGCACTACACCAGGGCGCGGAAACTATGAAGGAAAACTGTTTTTT.